The sequence of this TCR beta chain was determined in a study of persistence of HIV-infected CD4 T cells. Lysates of CMV-infected fibroblasts at roughly 10 ug/mL stimulated these cells. Sorted nonresponding memory CD4+ T cells were CD40L-negative, CD69-negative, CD45RO-high. Comment on this clone: As yet, its antigen is unknown.

The immunoSEQ assay was version 4, run in survey mode. The method was immunoSEQ multiplex PCR; TCRdb's version includes in-frame clones alone and lacks a portion of them. The data hold 35,000 to 40,000 clones, with about 85% observed a single time. Trimming left V 11 bases short and J 2 bases short, with 18 bases between. Germline V gene sequence: CDR1 SEHNR, CDR2 FQNEAQ (reference sequence). The CDR3 totals 14 residues. Here the sequenced sample was CD4+ T cells sorted from PBMCs after 18-hour stimulation, taken from a patient who received antiretroviral therapy. The receptor comes from an adult man with HIV who was CMV-seropositive. The chain joins TRBV7-9 to TRBJ1-1; D remains ambiguous. The CDR3 sequence: CAHGKEVSNTEAFF. The CDR3 coding sequence is TGTGCCCACGGGAAGGAAGTAAGCAACACTGAAGCTTTCTTT.